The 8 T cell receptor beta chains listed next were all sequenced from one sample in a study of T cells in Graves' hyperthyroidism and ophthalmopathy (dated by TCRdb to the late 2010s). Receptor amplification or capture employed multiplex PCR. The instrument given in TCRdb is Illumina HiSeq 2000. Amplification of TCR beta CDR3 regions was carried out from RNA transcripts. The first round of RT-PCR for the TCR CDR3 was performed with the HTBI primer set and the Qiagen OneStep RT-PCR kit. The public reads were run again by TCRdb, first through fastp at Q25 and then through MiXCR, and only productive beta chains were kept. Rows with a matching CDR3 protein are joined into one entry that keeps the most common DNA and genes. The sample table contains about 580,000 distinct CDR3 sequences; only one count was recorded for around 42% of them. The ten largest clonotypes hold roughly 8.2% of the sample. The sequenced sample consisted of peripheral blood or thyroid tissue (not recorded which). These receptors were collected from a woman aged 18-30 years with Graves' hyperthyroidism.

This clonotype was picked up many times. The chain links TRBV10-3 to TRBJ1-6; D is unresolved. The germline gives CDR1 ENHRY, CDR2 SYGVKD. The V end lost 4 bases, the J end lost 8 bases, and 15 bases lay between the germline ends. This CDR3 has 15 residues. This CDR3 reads CAISGVRGSHSPLHF. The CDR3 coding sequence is TGTGCCATCAGTGGGGTGAGAGGGTCTCATTCACCCCTCCACTTT.

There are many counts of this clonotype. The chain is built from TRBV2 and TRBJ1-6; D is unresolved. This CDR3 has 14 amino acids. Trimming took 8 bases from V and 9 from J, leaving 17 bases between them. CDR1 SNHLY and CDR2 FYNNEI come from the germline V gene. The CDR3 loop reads CASQMRVLGSPLHF. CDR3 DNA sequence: TGTGCCAGCCAGATGCGGGTCCTCGGTTCACCCCTCCACTTT.

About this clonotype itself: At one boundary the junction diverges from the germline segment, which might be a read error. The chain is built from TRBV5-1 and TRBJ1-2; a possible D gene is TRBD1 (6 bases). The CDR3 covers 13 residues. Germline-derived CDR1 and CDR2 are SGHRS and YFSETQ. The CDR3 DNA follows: TGCGTCAGCAGCTTGGGACATCACTATGGCTACACCTTC. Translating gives CVSSLGHHYGYTF.

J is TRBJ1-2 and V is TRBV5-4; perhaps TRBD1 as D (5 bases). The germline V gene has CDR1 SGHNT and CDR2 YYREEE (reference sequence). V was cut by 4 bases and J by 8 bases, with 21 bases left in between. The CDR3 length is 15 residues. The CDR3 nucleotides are TGTGCCAGCAGCGTCCCGGGGCAGGCCGGGGGAGGCTACACCTTC. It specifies CASSVPGQAGGGYTF.

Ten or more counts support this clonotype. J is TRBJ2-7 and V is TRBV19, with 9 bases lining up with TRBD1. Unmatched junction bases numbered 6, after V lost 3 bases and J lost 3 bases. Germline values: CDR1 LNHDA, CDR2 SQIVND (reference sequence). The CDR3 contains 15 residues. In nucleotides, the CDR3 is TGTGCCAGTAGTATGGTGGGACAGGGTAGCTACGAGCAGTACTTC. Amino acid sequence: CASSMVGQGSYEQYF.

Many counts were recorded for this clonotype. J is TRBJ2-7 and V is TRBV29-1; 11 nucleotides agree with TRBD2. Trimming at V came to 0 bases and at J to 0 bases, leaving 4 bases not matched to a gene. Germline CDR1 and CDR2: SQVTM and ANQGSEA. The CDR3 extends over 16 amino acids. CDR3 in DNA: TGCAGCGTTGAAGATACGGGGACTAGCGGCTCCTACGAGCAGTACTTC. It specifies CSVEDTGTSGSYEQYF.

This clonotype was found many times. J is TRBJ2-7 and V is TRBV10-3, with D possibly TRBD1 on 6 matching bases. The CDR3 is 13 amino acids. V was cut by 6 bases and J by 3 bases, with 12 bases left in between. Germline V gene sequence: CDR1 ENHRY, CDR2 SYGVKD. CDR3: CAISAGQYYEQYF. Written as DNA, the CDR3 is TGTGCCATCAGCGCCGGACAGTACTACGAGCAGTACTTC.

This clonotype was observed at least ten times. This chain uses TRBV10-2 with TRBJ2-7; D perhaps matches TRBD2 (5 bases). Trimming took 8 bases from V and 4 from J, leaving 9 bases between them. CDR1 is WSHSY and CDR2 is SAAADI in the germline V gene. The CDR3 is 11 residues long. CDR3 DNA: TGCGCCAGCCGGGAAAGTTACGAGCAGTACTTC. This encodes CASRESYEQYF.